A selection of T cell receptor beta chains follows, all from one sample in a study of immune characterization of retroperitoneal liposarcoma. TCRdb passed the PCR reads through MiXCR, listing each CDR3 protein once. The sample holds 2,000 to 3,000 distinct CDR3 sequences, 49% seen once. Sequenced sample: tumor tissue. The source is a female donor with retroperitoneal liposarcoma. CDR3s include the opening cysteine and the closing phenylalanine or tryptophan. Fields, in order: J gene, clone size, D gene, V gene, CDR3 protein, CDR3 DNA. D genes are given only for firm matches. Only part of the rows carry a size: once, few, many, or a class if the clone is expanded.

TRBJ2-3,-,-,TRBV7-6,CASSAGTVLHTDTQYF,TGTGCCAGCAGCGCCGGGACTGTACTTCACACAGATACGCAGTATTTT
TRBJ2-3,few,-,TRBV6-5,CASSYRGFGDTQYF,TGTGCCAGCAGTTACCGGGGGTTCGGAGATACGCAGTATTTT
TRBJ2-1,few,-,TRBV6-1,CASSDNGYNEQFF,TGTGCCAGCAGTGATAATGGATACAATGAGCAGTTCTTC
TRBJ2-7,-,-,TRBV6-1,CASTRQGGQDEQYF,TGTGCCAGCACCCGACAGGGAGGTCAGGACGAGCAGTACTTC
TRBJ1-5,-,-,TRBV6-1,CASSSRALQHQPQHF,TGTGCCAGCAGCTCGAGGGCCCTTCAACATCAGCCCCAGCATTTT
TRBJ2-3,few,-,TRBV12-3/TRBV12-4,CASSLTGISTDTQYF,TGTGCCAGCAGTTTAACCGGGATAAGCACAGATACGCAGTATTTT
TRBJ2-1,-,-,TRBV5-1,CASSFNPGLNEQFF,TGCGCCAGCAGCTTTAACCCGGGTCTCAATGAGCAGTTCTTC
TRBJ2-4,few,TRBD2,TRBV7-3,CASSLDGTSGNIQYF,TGTGCCAGCAGTCTTGACGGGACTAGCGGAAACATTCAGTACTTC
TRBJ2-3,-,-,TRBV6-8,CASSQTGLEDYEQYF,TGTGCCAGCAGTCAAACGGGACTGGAGGACTACGAGCAGTATTTT
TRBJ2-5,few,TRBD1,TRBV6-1,CASSPQHGTDQETQYF,TGTGCCAGCAGTCCTCAACACGGGACAGACCAAGAGACCCAGTACTTC
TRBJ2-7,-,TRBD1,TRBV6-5,CASSWDSYEQYF,TGTGCCAGCAGTTGGGACAGCTACGAGCAGTACTTC
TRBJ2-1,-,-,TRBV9,CASSVEPSSNEQFF,TGTGCCAGCAGCGTAGAACCCAGCAGCAATGAGCAGTTCTTC
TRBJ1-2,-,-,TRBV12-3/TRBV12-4,CASTLSPLGYTF,TGTGCCAGCACCCTATCGCCTCTTGGCTACACCTTC
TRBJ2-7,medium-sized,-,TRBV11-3,CASSPTGREQYF,TGTGCCAGCAGCCCGACAGGGAGGGAGCAGTACTTC
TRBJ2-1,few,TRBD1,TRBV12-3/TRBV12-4,CASSQTGSYEQFF,TGTGCCAGCAGCCAGACAGGGTCCTACGAGCAGTTCTTC